Below, one TCR beta chain is given with its context. Its antigen is currently unknown. This entry belongs to a study of shared clonotypes between healthy human individuals. Overall study context: Each donor had three CD4 naive, three CD4 memory, two CD8 naive and one CD8 memory plate.

The assay was immunoSEQ multiplex PCR, and TCRdb's table has in-frame clones only and misses some. The table lists about 2.1 million clones, 85% to 95% of them singletons, with over 1.5% in the top ten. The CDR3 spans 13 residues. Germline V gene lookup returns CDR1 PRHDT and CDR2 FYEKMQ (reference sequence). Trimming removed 5 bases at V and 4 bases at J, with 11 bases between. Study findings and constraints: Generally, naive subsets (rather than memory subsets) showed larger estimated richness.

CD45RO-negative, CCR7-positively selected cells formed the naive CD8 fraction, excluding terminally differentiated effector memory CD45RA+ cells. The genes are TRBV13 and TRBJ1-1, with no clear D. The material sequenced was naive CD8+ T cells from PBMCs. This sequence was found in a man between 18 and 29 years old in good health. Some clones in this sample may be carry-over from other donors' samples. The CDR3 spells CASSAAPSTEAFF. CDR3 in DNA: TGTGCCAGCAGCGCCGCCCCGAGCACTGAAGCTTTCTTT.